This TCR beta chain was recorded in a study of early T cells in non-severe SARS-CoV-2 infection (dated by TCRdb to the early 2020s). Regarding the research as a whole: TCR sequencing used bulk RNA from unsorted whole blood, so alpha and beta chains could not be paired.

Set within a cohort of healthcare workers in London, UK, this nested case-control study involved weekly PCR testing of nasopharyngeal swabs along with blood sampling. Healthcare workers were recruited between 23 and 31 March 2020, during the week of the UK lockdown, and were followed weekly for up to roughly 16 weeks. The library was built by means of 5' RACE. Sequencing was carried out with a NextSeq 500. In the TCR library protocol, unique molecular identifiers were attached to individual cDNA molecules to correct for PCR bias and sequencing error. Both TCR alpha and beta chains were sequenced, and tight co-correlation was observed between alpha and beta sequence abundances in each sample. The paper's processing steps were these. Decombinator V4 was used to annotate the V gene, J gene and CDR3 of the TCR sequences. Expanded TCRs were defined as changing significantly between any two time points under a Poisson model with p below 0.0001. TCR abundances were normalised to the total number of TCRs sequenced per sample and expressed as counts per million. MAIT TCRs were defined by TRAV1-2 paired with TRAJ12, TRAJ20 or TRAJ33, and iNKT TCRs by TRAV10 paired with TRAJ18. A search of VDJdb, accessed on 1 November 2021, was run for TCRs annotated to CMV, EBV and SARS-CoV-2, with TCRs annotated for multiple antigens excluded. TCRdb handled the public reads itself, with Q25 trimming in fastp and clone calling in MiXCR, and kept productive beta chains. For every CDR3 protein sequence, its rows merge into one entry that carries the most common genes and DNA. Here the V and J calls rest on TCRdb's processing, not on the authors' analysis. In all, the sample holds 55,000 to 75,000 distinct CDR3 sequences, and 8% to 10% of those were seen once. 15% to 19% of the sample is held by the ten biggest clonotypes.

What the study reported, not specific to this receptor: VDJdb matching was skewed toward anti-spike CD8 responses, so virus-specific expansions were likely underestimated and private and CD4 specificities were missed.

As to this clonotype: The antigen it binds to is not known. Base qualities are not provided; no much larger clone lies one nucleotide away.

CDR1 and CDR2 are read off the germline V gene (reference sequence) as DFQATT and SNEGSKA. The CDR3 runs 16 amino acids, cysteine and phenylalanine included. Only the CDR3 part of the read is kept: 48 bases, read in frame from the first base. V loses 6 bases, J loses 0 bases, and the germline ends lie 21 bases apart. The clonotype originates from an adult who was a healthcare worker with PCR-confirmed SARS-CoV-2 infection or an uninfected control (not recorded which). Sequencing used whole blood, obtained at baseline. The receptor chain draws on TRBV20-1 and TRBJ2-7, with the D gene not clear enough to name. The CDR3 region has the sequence CSALTSWADYSYEQYF. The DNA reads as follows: TGCAGTGCATTAACTTCGTGGGCAGATTACTCCTACGAGCAGTACTTC.